The rows below give T cell receptor beta chains drawn from one sample of a study of immune evolution from preneoplasia to lung adenocarcinoma. The method was immunoSEQ multiplex PCR; TCRdb's version includes in-frame clones alone and lacks a portion of them. The table shows approximately 4,400 clones, with under 85% occurring only once. The sequenced sample was FFPE lung adenocarcinoma in situ tissue. The receptor set was obtained from a person aged 55-79 years with lung adenocarcinoma. The CDR3 runs from the conserved cysteine through the conserved F or W. A D gene is named only where the DNA matches it firmly. Size values are once, few and many counts, or a class for expanded clones, and some rows have none.

v_call	clone_size	j_call	d_call	cdr3_nt	cdr3_aa
TRBV7-9	few	TRBJ1-5	TRBD1	TGTGCCAGCAGCTTAGCGGGACAGGGAGGCAATCAGCCCCAGCATTTT	CASSLAGQGGNQPQHF
TRBV7-7	-	TRBJ1-4	-	TGTGCTAGCAGCTTAGTTGGGGGAGCTAATGAAAAACTGTTTTTT	CASSLVGGANEKLFF
TRBV29-1	-	TRBJ2-3	-	TGCAGCGTTGAGGGGAATCGGGATACGCAGTATTTT	CSVEGNRDTQYF
TRBV6-4	-	TRBJ1-3	-	TGTGCCAGCAGTGACGTACAGATGGGTCACTCTGGAAACACCATATATTTT	CASSDVQMGHSGNTIYF
TRBV28	once	TRBJ1-1	-	TGTGCCAGCAGACGTGGACAAAACACTGAAGCTTTCTTT	CASRRGQNTEAFF
TRBV28	-	TRBJ1-6	TRBD1	TGTGCCAGCAGAAACAGGGGGACCTCACCCCTCCACTTT	CASRNRGTSPLHF
TRBV6-6	-	TRBJ2-1	TRBD2	TGTGCCAGCACCTATAGCGGGTTAGGCAATGAGCAGTTCTTC	CASTYSGLGNEQFF
TRBV11-3	-	TRBJ2-7	TRBD1	TGTGCCAGCAGCTCCGAGACAGGGAGCGCCTACGAGCAGTACTTC	CASSSETGSAYEQYF
TRBV11-3	-	TRBJ2-2	-	TGTGCCAGCAGCTTGCAGGGATACAACACCGGGGAGCTGTTTTTT	CASSLQGYNTGELFF
TRBV7-6	-	TRBJ2-2	-	TGTGCCAGCAGCTTAGGGACAGCGAACACCGGGGAGCTGTTTTTT	CASSLGTANTGELFF
TRBV7-2	-	TRBJ1-1	-	TGTGCCAGCAGCTTATACATCGGTTGGGACATGAACACTGAAGCTTTCTTT	CASSLYIGWDMNTEAFF
TRBV4-1	-	TRBJ2-5	-	TGCGCCAGCAGCCAAGTAGGGGCCCAAGAGACCCAGTACTTC	CASSQVGAQETQYF
TRBV29-1	-	TRBJ2-5	TRBD2	TGCAGCGTTGAATCTAGCGGGACGTACCAAGAGACCCAGTACTTC	CSVESSGTYQETQYF
TRBV28	-	TRBJ2-2	-	TGTGCCAGTACGTTGGCAGGCTACAACACCGGGGAGCTGTTTTTT	CASTLAGYNTGELFF
TRBV18	-	TRBJ2-7	-	TGTGCCAGCTCACCCCAGCGGAGCTACGAGCAGTACTTC	CASSPQRSYEQYF
TRBV4-1	-	TRBJ1-2	-	TGCGCCAGCAGCCAAGCCAGGCCGGGGTATGGCTACACCTTC	CASSQARPGYGYTF
TRBV27	-	TRBJ2-1	-	TGTGCCAGCAGTTGGGAGAGCTCCTACAATGAGCAGTTCTTC	CASSWESSYNEQFF
TRBV27	-	TRBJ1-6	-	TGTGCCAGCAGTTTATCGACAGCCGCCCTGTATAATTCACCCCTCCACTTT	CASSLSTAALYNSPLHF
TRBV10-3	once	TRBJ2-1	TRBD1	TGTGCCATCAGAAAGGGGGCGTCCGGTGAGCAGTTCTTC	CAIRKGASGEQFF
TRBV29-1	-	TRBJ1-4	TRBD1	TGCAGCGCAAGAACAGGGGATTGGAATGAAAAACTGTTTTTT	CSARTGDWNEKLFF
TRBV19	once	TRBJ2-3	-	TGTGCCAGTAGTATGGCTCAGCTTGGAGGGGCTAGTACGCAGTATTTT	CASSMAQLGGASTQYF
TRBV28	-	TRBJ1-1	-	TGTGCCAGCAGTCCAAGTGGACGGCCCGAAGCTTTCTTT	CASSPSGRPEAFF
TRBV19	-	TRBJ2-1	-	TGTGCCAGTAGTATGGAGGGTCAGAGGGGGCAGTTCTTC	CASSMEGQRGQFF
TRBV28	-	TRBJ2-5	TRBD1	TGTGCCAGCAGTATGGACAGGGCGCCCCAGGAGACCCAGTACTTC	CASSMDRAPQETQYF
TRBV5-6	-	TRBJ1-2	-	TGTGCCAGCAGCTTGGAGGAGGGGTATGGCTACACCTTC	CASSLEEGYGYTF
TRBV4-2	-	TRBJ1-5	-	TGTGCCAGCAGCCAAGGGGGGGCTACTGAGGATCAGCCCCAGCATTTT	CASSQGGATEDQPQHF
TRBV19	-	TRBJ1-1	-	TGTGCCAGTACTACAGGGTTCACTGAAGCTTTCTTT	CASTTGFTEAFF
TRBV29-1	-	TRBJ1-6	TRBD1	TGCAGCGTTAAAATCGGGACAGGGAATAATTCACCCCTCCACTTT	CSVKIGTGNNSPLHF
TRBV21-1	-	TRBJ2-7	-	TGTGCCAGCAGCAGCGAAACCTACGAGCAGTACTTC	CASSSETYEQYF
TRBV19	-	TRBJ1-2	-	TGTGCCAGTAAGGCCGGGCCCTGGGGCTATGGCTACACCTTC	CASKAGPWGYGYTF
TRBV5-6	-	TRBJ2-7	-	TGTGCCAGCAGCCGACAAGACTCCTACGAGCAGTACTTC	CASSRQDSYEQYF
TRBV5-1	few	TRBJ2-1	-	TGCGCCAGCAGCTTAGTGAGCTCCTACAATGAGCAGTTCTTC	CASSLVSSYNEQFF
TRBV18	-	TRBJ2-5	TRBD1	TGTGCCAGCTCACCCGACAGGGTCCAAGAGACCCAGTACTTC	CASSPDRVQETQYF
TRBV5-1	-	TRBJ2-5	-	TGCGCCAGCAGCTTGGACAGTAGGACCCAGTACTTC	CASSLDSRTQYF
TRBV18	-	TRBJ1-1	-	TGTGCCAGCTCACCGGTGGTGAACACTGAAGCTTTCTTT	CASSPVVNTEAFF
TRBV5-1	-	TRBJ2-2	-	TGCGCCAGCAGCTTGAGCGGGCTTGGGAACACCGGGGAGCTGTTTTTT	CASSLSGLGNTGELFF
TRBV28	few	TRBJ2-1	-	TGTGCCAGCAGTTCTATGATCAACCGGGACACGAAATACAATGAGCAGTTCTTC	CASSSMINRDTKYNEQFF
TRBV6-5	-	TRBJ2-5	-	TGTGCCAGCAGTTTACGGGAACTCCAAGAGACCCAGTACTTC	CASSLRELQETQYF
TRBV7-2	few	TRBJ2-7	TRBD2	TGTGCCAGCAGCTTTACTAGCGGGGGCTCTGAGCAGTACTTC	CASSFTSGGSEQYF
TRBV29-1	-	TRBJ1-2	-	TGCAGCGTTCCTTCAAAATTGAACTATGGCTACACCTTC	CSVPSKLNYGYTF
TRBV6-6	few	TRBJ2-3	-	TGTGCCAGCAACCAGGGGCTATTTGGCACAGATACGCAGTATTTT	CASNQGLFGTDTQYF
TRBV21-1	-	TRBJ2-2	-	TGTGCCAGCAGCCCCCGGACCGGAGGGGAGCTGTTTTTT	CASSPRTGGELFF
TRBV20-1	-	TRBJ2-5	-	TGCAGTGCTGAGGTGGGAGAGACCCAGTACTTC	CSAEVGETQYF